This TCR beta chain derives from a study of T-cell reconstitution after alpha-beta-depleted transplantation in children listed by TCRdb under 2016. Study-wide context: T-cell immune reconstitution after TCRalphabeta/CD19-depleted allogeneic hematopoietic cell transplantation in children was quantitatively tracked in the study by means of TCR repertoire profiling. What the research found in general, with its limitations: In some patients, high TCRbeta diversity at day 60 was attributed to recipient T cells and intrathymic progenitors that had survived conditioning. The frequencies of hyperexpanded clones fell over the following months, and after one year, T-cell counts and TCRbeta diversity were mostly attributed to newly produced T cells. The apparently early alphabetaT-cell count recovery about two months after transplant was reportedly dependent on only several hundred rapidly expanded clones derived from non-depleted graft cells.

Libraries were made using PCR. Sequencing used an Illumina HiSeq 2500. Molecular barcoding was employed in the preparation of TCR libraries, with unique molecular identifiers being used to normalize TCRbeta repertoire quantification. Using fastp trimming at Q25 and MiXCR clonotype assembly, TCRdb reanalyzed the public sequencing data and kept in-frame beta chains. CDR3 protein duplicates are merged, each entry listing the most common genes and DNA. This sample is represented by hundreds of thousands of distinct CDR3 sequences; roughly a tenth of them were singletons. Together, the top ten hold just over 2% of the sample. This specimen's treatment or condition label, per the study, means: allogeneic hematopoietic cell transplantation with graft depleted of TCRalphabeta T cells and CD19 B cells. Transplant recipients were children who received TCRalphabeta/CD19-depleted allogeneic hematopoietic cell grafts.

Trimming leaves V shorter by 5 bases and J shorter by 0 bases, with the junction holding 7 bases beyond the gene matches. CDR1 and CDR2, per the germline V gene, are MNHNS and SASEGT. The CDR3, cysteine through phenylalanine, is 16 amino acids long. The kept DNA is CDR3 alone, 48 bases in frame from the first base. This clonotype was seen ten or more times. Its antigen is currently not known. Per-base quality was not reported, and no clone a single base away is much larger than it. This receptor was obtained from a child aged 2-15 years with inherited bone marrow failure, due to receive a stem cell transplant. The receptor chain draws on TRBV6-1 and TRBJ2-1, with 7 central nucleotides matching TRBD2. The material sequenced was PBMCs, taken before TCRalphabeta/CD19-depleted stem cell transplant. The nucleotide sequence is given as TGTGCCAGCAGTAAGCGGCGGGAGAGCTCCTACAATGAGCAGTTCTTC. It specifies CASSKRRESSYNEQFF.